This entry lists 20 T cell receptor beta chains sequenced from one sample in a study of blood T cell repertoires in COVID-19. Clones were sequenced by immunoSEQ multiplex PCR, and TCRdb holds only the in-frame ones, with some missing. This sample yields roughly 170,000 clones, of which over 75% are seen a single time; 26% belongs to the top ten. Sequencing was done on a sample of peripheral blood. Receptors were obtained from a woman between 70 and 85 years old with acute or convalescent COVID-19.

The chain carries TRBV4-2 and TRBJ2-7, with 8 bases matching TRBD2. This CDR3 region has 16 residues. Germline values: CDR1 LGHNA, CDR2 YNFKEQ. With V trimmed by 4 bases and J by 5 bases, 13 bases remained unmatched. The CDR3 coding sequence is TGTGCCAGCAGCCTTGGGCCACGGGAGGGGTCTCACGAGCAGTACTTC. It translates to CASSLGPREGSHEQYF.

This clone has just one count. The chain combines TRBV6-6 with TRBJ1-5; no reliable D call. This CDR3 is 15 amino acids long. Trimming shortened V by 5 bases and J by 5 bases, and 16 bases separated the two germline ends. Per the germline V gene, CDR1 is MNHNY and CDR2 is SVGAGI (reference sequence). Here the CDR3 DNA reads TGTGCCAGCAGTAGCCTTCCGGGATCCTATCAGCCCCAGCATTTT. Residues: CASSSLPGSYQPQHF.

The rearrangement links TRBV27 to TRBJ2-1, with 9 bases fitting TRBD2. Germline values: CDR1 MNHEY, CDR2 SMNVEV (reference sequence). The CDR3 loop spans 16 amino acids. The trim removed 6 bases at V and 9 bases at J, leaving 15 bases unmatched. The DNA of the CDR3 is TGTGCCAGCAGCCCCCCCGGGACTAGCTGGTCTGGTGAGCAGTTCTTC. Its protein is CASSPPGTSWSGEQFF.

This rearrangement joins TRBV11-2 to TRBJ1-3; 7 nucleotides line up with TRBD1. The CDR3 totals 15 residues. V shed 5 bases, J shed 2 bases, and the junction held 6 bases outside the gene matches. Germline assignment: CDR1 SGHAT and CDR2 FQNNGV. The CDR3 coding sequence is TGTGCCAGCAGCCCGCCGAGGGGGCCTGGAAACACCATATATTTT. Translation: CASSPPRGPGNTIYF.

This clone was observed a few times. J is TRBJ2-5 and V is TRBV3-1 (or the pseudogene TRBV3-2); 13 bases line up with TRBD2. V shed 2 bases and J 4 bases; nucleotides not matched to a gene: 4. The CDR3 is made up of 16 amino acids. Germline-derived CDR1 and CDR2 are LGHDT and YNNKEL (reference sequence). The CDR3 spells CASSQRTSGRGETQYF. CDR3 coding DNA: TGTGCCAGCAGCCAACGGACTAGCGGGAGAGGAGAGACCCAGTACTTC.

The chain recombines TRBV20-1 with TRBJ2-3; D uncertain. Germline V gives CDR1 DFQATT, CDR2 SNEGSKA (reference sequence). The CDR3 totals 11 residues. With 5 bases removed from V and 4 bases from J, the gap between germline ends came to 7 bases. Here the CDR3 DNA reads TGCAGTGCTTTCCACTCAGATACGCAGTATTTT. Translation gives CSAFHSDTQYF.

The J gene is TRBJ1-1, the V gene TRBV7-3, with D unclear. With 3 bases removed from V and 0 bases from J, the gap between germline ends came to 5 bases. The length of the CDR3 is 13 residues. Germline V CDR1 and CDR2: SGHTA, FQGTGA. The CDR3: CASSFQMNTEAFF. In nucleotides, the CDR3 is TGTGCCAGCAGCTTCCAGATGAACACTGAAGCTTTCTTT.

The V call is TRBV19, the J call TRBJ2-5; 7 bases match TRBD1. CDR3 length equals 14 residues. V shed 2 bases and J 9 bases; nucleotides not matched to a gene: 9. Germline lookup yields CDR1 LNHDA and CDR2 SQIVND (reference sequence). The CDR3 DNA follows: TGTGCCAGTAGTATAAATGACAGGGACGACGCCCAGTACTTC. Translating it yields CASSINDRDDAQYF.

The chain combines TRBV27 with TRBJ1-1; TRBD1 is a possible D gene (6 bases). This CDR3 has 18 amino acids. Germline CDR1 and CDR2: MNHEY and SMNVEV (reference sequence). The V gene lost 2 bases and the J gene lost 4 bases, with 23 bases spanning the gap. DNA for the CDR3: TGTGCCAGCAGTTTACTGGGAAGACAGACCAACAGGGCCACTGAAGCTTTCTTT. Its translation is CASSLLGRQTNRATEAFF.

V is TRBV27 and J is TRBJ2-5; no definite D call. Germline values: CDR1 MNHEY, CDR2 SMNVEV (reference sequence). V was clipped by 6 bases and J by 4 bases, with 15 bases between them. The CDR3 is made up of 14 amino acids. The CDR3 region has the DNA TGTGCCAGCAGGATAACTCGCCTTCGAGAGACCCAGTACTTC. Amino acid sequence: CASRITRLRETQYF.

In this sample, this clone turned up many times. This chain links TRBV4-1 with TRBJ2-1, with 12 bases fitting TRBD2. This CDR3 contains 16 residues. Germline-derived CDR1 and CDR2 are MGHRA and YSYEKL. J lost 6 bases, V lost 4 bases, and 7 bases had no gene match. The CDR3 loop is CASSPTGGLAGNEQFF. The CDR3 nucleotides read TGCGCCAGCAGCCCAACAGGGGGACTAGCGGGCAATGAGCAGTTCTTC.

The chain is built from TRBV6-1 and TRBJ1-5; D possibly corresponds to TRBD1 (5 bases). Germline CDR1 reads MNHNS; CDR2 reads SASEGT. This CDR3 has 16 residues. V lost 1 base, J lost 0 bases, and 10 bases lay in between. The CDR3 DNA reads as TGTGCCAGCAGTGAAGGGACAATTTATAGCAATCAGCCCCAGCATTTT. This encodes CASSEGTIYSNQPQHF.

This clone was found a few times. The genes are TRBV9 and TRBJ1-1; no clear D gene. The CDR3 is 13 amino acids. Trimming stripped 0 bases from V and 5 bases from J, with 8 bases between. Germline V lookup: CDR1 SGDLS, CDR2 YYNGEE. The CDR3 DNA reads as TGTGCCAGCAGCGTAGCCAGAGGGACTGAAGCTTTCTTT. Protein: CASSVARGTEAFF.

This clone appeared once. The CDR3 sequence: CASSLGQGSSYNEQFF. CDR3 coding DNA: TGCGCCAGCAGCCTAGGTCAGGGAAGCTCCTACAATGAGCAGTTCTTC. The V and J genes are TRBV5-1 and TRBJ2-1; tentative D call: TRBD1 (5 bases). This CDR3 is built from 16 residues. The V gene's germline CDR1 is SGHRS and CDR2 YFSETQ. V was shortened by 4 bases and J by 0 bases, with 14 bases between the two germline ends.

The V call is TRBV5-1, the J call TRBJ2-7, with TRBD2 identical over 14 bases. With 5 bases clipped from V and 8 bases from J, the junction kept 12 bases outside the gene matches. The V gene's germline CDR1 is SGHRS and CDR2 YFSETQ. The length of the CDR3 is 16 residues. The CDR3 loop is CASSRTAGTSGSKQYF. CDR3 bases: TGCGCCAGCAGTCGGACAGCCGGGACTAGCGGGAGCAAGCAGTACTTC.

The gene calls are TRBV3-1 (or the pseudogene TRBV3-2) and TRBJ2-7, with TRBD2 identical over 10 bases. With 1 base clipped from V and 6 bases from J, the junction kept 9 bases outside the gene matches. Germline lookup yields CDR1 LGHDT and CDR2 YNNKEL (reference sequence). CDR3 length equals 16 residues. CDR3 nucleotide sequence: TGTGCCAGCAGCCAAGGCCATCTAGCGGGAGAGGGCGAGCAGTACTTC. It codes for CASSQGHLAGEGEQYF.

The chain employs TRBV2 and TRBJ1-4; the D gene is possibly TRBD1 (6 bases). Germline V gene lookup returns CDR1 SNHLY and CDR2 FYNNEI. V was clipped by 4 bases and J by 8 bases, with 20 bases between them. The CDR3 consists of 16 residues. This CDR3 is CASSVGNAGAREKLFF. The CDR3 nucleotides are TGTGCCAGCAGTGTAGGGAATGCAGGGGCCAGGGAAAAACTGTTTTTT.

The rearrangement links TRBV19 to TRBJ1-1, with unresolved D. Between the trimmed V and J ends, which lost 2 bases and 6 bases, there was a span of 13 bases. This CDR3 comprises 14 residues. CDR1 and CDR2 from the germline V gene are LNHDA and SQIVND (reference sequence). Written as DNA, the CDR3 is TGTGCCAGTAGTATATCCCCTTCCGTCGCTGAAGCTTTCTTT. Translating gives CASSISPSVAEAFF.

This clone was seen only once. J is TRBJ2-2 and V is TRBV7-8, with a tentative D call TRBD1 (5 bases). Trimming removed 1 base at V and 3 bases at J, with 18 bases between. CDR3 length equals 18 residues. Germline loops: CDR1 SGHVS, CDR2 FQNEAQ. The CDR3, as DNA: TGTGCCAGCAGCTTAGGGCAGGCAGGGCGGCCTTACACCGGGGAGCTGTTTTTT. This sequence encodes CASSLGQAGRPYTGELFF.

This clone was counted ten times or more. The rearrangement joins TRBV19 to TRBJ1-2; 9 nucleotides align to TRBD1. V was pared by 7 bases and J by 8 bases, with 8 bases of the junction left unmatched. Looked up from germline, CDR1 is LNHDA and CDR2 is SQIVND (reference sequence). The CDR3 spans 13 residues. The CDR3 loop is CASKQGASGGYTF. The DNA for the CDR3 is TGTGCCAGTAAACAGGGGGCTAGTGGAGGCTACACCTTC.